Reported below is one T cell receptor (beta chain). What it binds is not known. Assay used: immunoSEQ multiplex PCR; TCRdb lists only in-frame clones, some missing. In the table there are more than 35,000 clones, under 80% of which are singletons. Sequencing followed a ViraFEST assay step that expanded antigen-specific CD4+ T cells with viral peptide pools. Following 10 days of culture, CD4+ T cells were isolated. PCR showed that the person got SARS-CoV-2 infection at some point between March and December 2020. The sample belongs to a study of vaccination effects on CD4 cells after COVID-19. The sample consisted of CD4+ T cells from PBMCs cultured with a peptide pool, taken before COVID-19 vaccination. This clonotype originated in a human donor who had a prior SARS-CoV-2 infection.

The CDR3 region has the DNA TGTGCCAGCAGCTCCACCGGGTCCCCAAGGAACATTCAGTACTTC. This translates into CASSSTGSPRNIQYF. The chain carries TRBV6-1 and TRBJ2-4; D call uncertain. Germline CDR1 reads MNHNS; CDR2 reads SASEGT. V lost 6 bases and J 7 bases, leaving 19 bases between the germline ends. This CDR3 region has 15 residues.